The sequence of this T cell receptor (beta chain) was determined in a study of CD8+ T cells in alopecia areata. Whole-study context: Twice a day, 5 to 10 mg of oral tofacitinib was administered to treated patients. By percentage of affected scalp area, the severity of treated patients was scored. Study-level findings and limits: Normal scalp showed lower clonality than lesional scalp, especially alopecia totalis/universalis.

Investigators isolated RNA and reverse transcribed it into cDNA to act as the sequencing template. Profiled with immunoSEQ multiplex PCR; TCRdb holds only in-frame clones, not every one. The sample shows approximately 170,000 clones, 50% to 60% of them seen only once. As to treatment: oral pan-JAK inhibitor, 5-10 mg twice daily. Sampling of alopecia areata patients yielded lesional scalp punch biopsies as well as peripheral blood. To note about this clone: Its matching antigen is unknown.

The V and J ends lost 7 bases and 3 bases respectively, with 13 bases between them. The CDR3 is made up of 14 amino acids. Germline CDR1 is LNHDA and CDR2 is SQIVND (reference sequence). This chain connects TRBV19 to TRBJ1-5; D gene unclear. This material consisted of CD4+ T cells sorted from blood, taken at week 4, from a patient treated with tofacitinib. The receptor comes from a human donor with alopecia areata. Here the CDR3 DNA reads TGTGCCAGTACTTGGGCGAACCACAATCAGCCCCAGCATTTT. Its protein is CASTWANHNQPQHF.